Reported below is one T cell receptor (beta chain). Its antigen is unidentified. This CDR3 has 14 amino acids. This record belongs to a study of cytomegalovirus exposure and HLA in healthy donors. General study results and limits: Available immune exposure information was restricted to CMV serostatus only. Most TCR beta V segments were productive about 87% or about 30% of the time in an earlier analysis. Diagnosis of cytomegalovirus status made by the classifier reportedly showed high specificity and sensitivity.

Researchers ran the PCR with 60 Vbeta and 13 Jbeta primers. Sequenced by immunoSEQ multiplex PCR; TCRdb stores in-frame clones only, minus some. The sample lists over 150,000 clones; roughly 80% were seen once. The source material was PBMCs. The chain uses TRBV1 and TRBJ2-7; no DNA check was done on the table's D call, TRBD1. TRBV1 is annotated as a pseudogene. The clonotype was recovered from a woman aged 30 to 39 in good health and CMV-seropositive. This CDR3 reads CTSSPSGGSYEQYF. CDR3 coding DNA: TGCACCAGCAGCCCCTCAGGGGGATCCTACGAGCAGTACTTC.